The TCR beta chain described here comes from a study of blood T cell repertoires in COVID-19. Study details: Donors in the United States, Italy and Spain gave samples during acute or convalescent COVID-19. T cells, B-cell-depleted T cells, or PBMCs supplied cDNA or gDNA.

In the original processing: Using reference gene primer amplification, nucleated cell counts were estimated. The method was immunoSEQ multiplex PCR; TCRdb's version includes in-frame clones alone and lacks a portion of them. V and J calls and clone size come straight from that table; D and trimming were deduced from the DNA. The table has a few hundred thousand clones, more than 70% seen once. The material sequenced was peripheral blood. The clonotype originates from a woman in her thirties who had recovered from COVID-19.

As DNA, the CDR3 is TGTGCCAGCAGTGAAGAGGGGGGGCTCTATGAAAAACTGTTTTTT. Amino acids: CASSEEGGLYEKLFF. The gene calls are TRBV2 and TRBJ1-4; tentatively, D is TRBD1 (6 bases). Germline lookup yields CDR1 SNHLY and CDR2 FYNNEI. CDR3 length: 15 amino acids. V lost 1 base, J lost 6 bases, and 12 bases lay in between.